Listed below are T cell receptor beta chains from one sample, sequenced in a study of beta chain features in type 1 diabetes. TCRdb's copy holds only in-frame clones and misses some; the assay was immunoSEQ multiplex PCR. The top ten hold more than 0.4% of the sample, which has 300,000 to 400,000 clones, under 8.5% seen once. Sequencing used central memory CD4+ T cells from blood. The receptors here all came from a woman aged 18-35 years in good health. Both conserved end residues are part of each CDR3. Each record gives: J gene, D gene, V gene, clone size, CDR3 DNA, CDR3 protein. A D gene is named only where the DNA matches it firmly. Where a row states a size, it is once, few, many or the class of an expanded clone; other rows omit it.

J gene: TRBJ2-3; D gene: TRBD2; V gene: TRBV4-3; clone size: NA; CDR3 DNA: TGCGCCAGCAGCCAAGTCGCCATAGCGGGAGATGGCGTATGGTATTTT; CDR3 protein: CASSQVAIAGDGVWYF
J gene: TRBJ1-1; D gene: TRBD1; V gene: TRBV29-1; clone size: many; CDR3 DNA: TGCAGCGCCGGACAGGGGGCTACTGAAGCTTTCTTT; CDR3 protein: CSAGQGATEAFF
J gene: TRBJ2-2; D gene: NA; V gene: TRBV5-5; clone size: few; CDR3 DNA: TGTGCCAGCGGACATCGGGGAGCGAACACCGGGGAGCTGTTTTTT; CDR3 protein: CASGHRGANTGELFF
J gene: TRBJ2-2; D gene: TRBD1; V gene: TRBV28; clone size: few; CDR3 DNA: TGTGCCAGCAGTCCGTGGACAGGCAACACCGGGGAGCTGTTTTTT; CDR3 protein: CASSPWTGNTGELFF
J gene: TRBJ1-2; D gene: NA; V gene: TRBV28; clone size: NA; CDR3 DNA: TGTGCCAGCAGCGCTACAGGGATTTATGGCTACACCTTC; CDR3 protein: CASSATGIYGYTF
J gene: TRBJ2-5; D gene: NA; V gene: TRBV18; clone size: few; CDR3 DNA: TGTGCCAGCTCACCGGGGTGGCAGGAGACCCAGTACTTC; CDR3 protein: CASSPGWQETQYF
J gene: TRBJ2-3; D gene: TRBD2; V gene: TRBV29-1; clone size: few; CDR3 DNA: TGCAGCGTTGGTTTAGGCAGTTCGGGACTAGCGGTCTTCACAGATACGCAGTATTTT; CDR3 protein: CSVGLGSSGLAVFTDTQYF
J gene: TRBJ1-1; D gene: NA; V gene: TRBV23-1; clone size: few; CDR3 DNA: TGCGCCAGCAGTCAAAAATCAACAGGGCGAGTTGTGGACACTGAAGCTTTCTTT; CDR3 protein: CASSQKSTGRVVDTEAFF
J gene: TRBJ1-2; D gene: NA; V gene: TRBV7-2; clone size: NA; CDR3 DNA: TGTGCCAGCAGCTTAGAAACTTTTAATTATGGCTACACCTTC; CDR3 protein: CASSLETFNYGYTF
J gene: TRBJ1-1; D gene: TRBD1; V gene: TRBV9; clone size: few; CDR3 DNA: TGTGCCAGCAGCGCGGTAGACAGGGGGTACACTGAAGCTTTCTTT; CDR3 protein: CASSAVDRGYTEAFF
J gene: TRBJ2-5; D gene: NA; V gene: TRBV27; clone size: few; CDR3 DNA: TGTGCCACCTCTCTTGAGGGACAAGAGACCCAGTACTTC; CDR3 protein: CATSLEGQETQYF
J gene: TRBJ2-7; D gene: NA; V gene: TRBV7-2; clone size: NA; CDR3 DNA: TGTGCCAGCAGCTTATATCCAATCCCGCTCTCCTACGAGCAGTACTTC; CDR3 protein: CASSLYPIPLSYEQYF
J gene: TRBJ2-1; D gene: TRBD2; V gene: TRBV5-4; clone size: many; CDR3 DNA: TGTGCCAGCAGCTTCGGCGGGAGCGGTGGCAATGAGCAGTTCTTC; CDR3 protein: CASSFGGSGGNEQFF
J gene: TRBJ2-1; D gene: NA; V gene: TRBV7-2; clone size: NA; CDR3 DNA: TGTGCCAGCAGCTTAGAGTTTGGACGCGGGAATGAGCAGTTCTTC; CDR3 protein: CASSLEFGRGNEQFF
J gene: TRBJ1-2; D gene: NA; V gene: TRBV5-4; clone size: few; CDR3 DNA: TGTGCCAGCAGCGGGGATGGCCCCGTCTACACCTTC; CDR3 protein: CASSGDGPVYTF
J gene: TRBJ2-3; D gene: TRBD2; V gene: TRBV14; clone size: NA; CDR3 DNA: TGTGCCAGCAGCCCCAGGACTAGCGCCCCGCAGTATTTT; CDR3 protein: CASSPRTSAPQYF
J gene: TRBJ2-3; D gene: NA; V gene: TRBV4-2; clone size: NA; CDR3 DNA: TGTGCCAGCAGCCAAGATTCAGGGGATACGCAGTATTTT; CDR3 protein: CASSQDSGDTQYF
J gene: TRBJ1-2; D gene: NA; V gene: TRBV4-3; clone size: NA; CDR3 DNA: TGCGCCAGCAGCCAAGGGGGGCAGAACTATGGCTACACCTTC; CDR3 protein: CASSQGGQNYGYTF
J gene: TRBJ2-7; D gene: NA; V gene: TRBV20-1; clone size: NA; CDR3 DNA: TGCAGTGCTAGAGCAGGCCACGAGCAGTACTTC; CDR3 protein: CSARAGHEQYF